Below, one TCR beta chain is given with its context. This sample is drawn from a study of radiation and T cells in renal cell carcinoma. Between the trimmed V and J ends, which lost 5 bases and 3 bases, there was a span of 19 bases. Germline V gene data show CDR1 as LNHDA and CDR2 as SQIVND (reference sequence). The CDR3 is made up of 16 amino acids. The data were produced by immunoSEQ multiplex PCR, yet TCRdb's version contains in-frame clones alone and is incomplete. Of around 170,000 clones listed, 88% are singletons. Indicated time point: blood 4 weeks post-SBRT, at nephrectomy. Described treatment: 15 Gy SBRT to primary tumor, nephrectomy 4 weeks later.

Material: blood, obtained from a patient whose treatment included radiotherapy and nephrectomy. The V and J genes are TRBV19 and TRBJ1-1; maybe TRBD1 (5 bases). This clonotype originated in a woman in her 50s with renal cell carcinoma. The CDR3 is CASSPGASPADTEAFF. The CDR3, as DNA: TGTGCCAGTAGTCCCGGGGCCTCGCCTGCGGACACTGAAGCTTTCTTT.